These 20 T cell receptor beta chains came from one sample sequenced in a study of cytomegalovirus exposure and HLA in healthy donors. PCR primers comprised 60 Vbeta and 13 Jbeta primers. Libraries were prepared by immunoSEQ multiplex PCR; TCRdb keeps only in-frame clonotypes and omits some of them. The top ten clones hold roughly 2.5% of a sample with under 150,000 clones, about 85% of them seen once. Sequencing was done on a sample of PBMCs. The receptor set was obtained from a boy between 2 and 15 years old in good health and CMV-seronegative.

The chain couples TRBV6-1 to TRBJ2-5, with D possibly being TRBD1 (6 bases). The ends were cut back, 5 bases at V and 4 bases at J, with 8 bases in the middle. This CDR3 contains 12 residues. CDR1 and CDR2 (germline): MNHNS, SASEGT. The chain's CDR3 is CASSLQGETQYF. In DNA form, the CDR3 reads TGTGCCAGCAGTCTACAGGGAGAGACCCAGTACTTC.

The chain is built from TRBV9 and TRBJ1-1; 8 bases are shared with TRBD1. Per the germline V gene, CDR1 is SGDLS and CDR2 is YYNGEE. The CDR3 totals 12 residues. The junction had 2 bases not matched to a gene; V was cut back by 4 bases and J by 6 bases. The CDR3 DNA sequence: TGTGCCAGCAGCCCGACAGGGGCTGAAGCTTTCTTT. Translation gives CASSPTGAEAFF. The whole variable domain, remainder taken from reference TRBV9 and TRBJ1-1, is DSGVTQTPKHLITATGQRVTLRCSPRSGDLSVYWYQQSLDQGLQFLIQYYNGEERAKGNILERFSAQQFPDLHSELNLSSLELGDSALYFCASSPTGAEAFFGQGTRLTVV.

This sequence joins TRBV6-4 and TRBJ2-1, with D unresolved. Germline CDR1 and CDR2: MRHNA and SNTAGT. There are 13 residues in the CDR3. V lost 0 bases to trimming and J lost 7 bases, with 7 bases between them. CDR3: CASSDSQWNEQFF. CDR3 nucleotide sequence: TGTGCCAGCAGTGACTCACAGTGGAATGAGCAGTTCTTC.

The rearrangement uses TRBV29-1 and TRBJ1-1; a weak D match, TRBD1 (6 bases). V was pared by 2 bases and J by 0 bases, with 10 bases between. The CDR3 contains 14 residues. Germline assignment: CDR1 SQVTM and CDR2 ANQGSEA. The DNA of the CDR3 is TGCAGCGTTGAACGGCAGGGGATGAACACTGAAGCTTTCTTT. It is translated as CSVERQGMNTEAFF.

The V and J genes are TRBV4-1 and TRBJ2-7; D is undetermined. Germline lookup yields CDR1 MGHRA and CDR2 YSYEKL. The V end was cut by 1 base, the J end by 1 base, with 8 bases between. This CDR3 spans 14 amino acids. The CDR3 loop reads CASSQGFSSYEQYF. In nucleotides, the CDR3 is TGCGCCAGCAGCCAAGGGTTCAGTTCCTACGAGCAGTACTTC.

The V gene is TRBV19, the J gene TRBJ1-6; D is uncertain. V was cut by 1 base and J by 8 bases, with 9 bases left in between. CDR3 length equals 14 residues. Germline CDR1 reads LNHDA; CDR2 reads SQIVND (reference sequence). CDR3 sequence reads: CASSIANSHSPLHF. In DNA, the CDR3 is TGTGCCAGTAGTATAGCGAACAGTCATTCACCCCTCCACTTT. Together with reference TRBV19 and TRBJ1-6, the CDR3 gives the full variable domain: DGGITQSPKYLFRKEGQNVTLSCEQNLNHDAMYWYRQDPGQGLRLIYYSQIVNDFQKGDIAEGYSVSREKKESFPLTVTSAQKNPTAFYLCASSIANSHSPLHFGNGTRLTVT.

In regard to this clone: The junction does not match germline at one end; this may be a read error. This sequence joins TRBV7-9 and TRBJ1-2; no clear D. This CDR3 has 11 amino acids. Looked up from germline, CDR1 is SEHNR and CDR2 is FQNEAQ (reference sequence). The CDR3 DNA follows: TGTTCCAGCAGCTTAGGAGGTGGCTACACCTTC. Its translation is CSSSLGGGYTF.

This chain uses TRBV29-1 with TRBJ2-7; D perhaps matches TRBD1 (6 bases). This CDR3 comprises 12 residues. V shed 4 bases and J shed 3 bases, with 10 bases lying between them. Germline V gene sequence: CDR1 SQVTM, CDR2 ANQGSEA. CDR3 nucleotide sequence: TGCAGCGTTGGACAGGTTTTCTACGAGCAGTACTTC. This translates into CSVGQVFYEQYF.

This chain joins TRBV10-3 and TRBJ2-1; no clear D. Germline CDR1 and CDR2: ENHRY and SYGVKD. The CDR3 has 14 residues. V was clipped by 6 bases and J by 8 bases, with 17 bases between them. The CDR3 sequence is CAISSGSPGDEQFF. DNA of the CDR3: TGTGCCATCAGCTCCGGGTCCCCTGGCGATGAGCAGTTCTTC.

The chain joins TRBV4-1 to TRBJ1-2, with D maybe TRBD1 (6 bases). The germline CDR1 and CDR2 sequences are MGHRA and YSYEKL. The CDR3 is 14 amino acids. Deletions cut 6 bases from V and 6 bases from J, with 17 bases between. The CDR3: CASRHPGTRDGYTF. For the CDR3, the DNA is TGCGCCAGCAGGCACCCCGGGACACGGGATGGCTACACCTTC.

The J gene is TRBJ1-3, the V gene TRBV29-1; perhaps TRBD1 as D (6 bases). CDR3 length: 14 amino acids. V was clipped by 4 bases and J by 0 bases, with 10 bases between them. The V gene's germline CDR1 is SQVTM and CDR2 ANQGSEA. The CDR3 here is CSVGRGSSGNTIYF. DNA of the CDR3: TGCAGCGTTGGCAGGGGAAGCTCTGGAAACACCATATATTTT. Using reference TRBV29-1 and TRBJ1-3 for the parts outside the CDR3, the full variable domain is SAVISQKPSRDICQRGTSLTIQCQVDSQVTMMFWYRQQPGQSLTLIATANQGSEATYESGFVIDKFPISRPNLTFSTLTVSNMSPEDSSIYLCSVGRGSSGNTIYFGEGSWLTVV.

V is TRBV5-4 and J is TRBJ2-5, with TRBD1 matching over 8 bases. Looked up from germline, CDR1 is SGHNT and CDR2 is YYREEE (reference sequence). V was clipped by 1 base and J by 4 bases; unmatched bases: 6. The CDR3 spans 15 residues. The CDR3 here is CASSLQGASSETQYF. CDR3 DNA: TGTGCCAGCAGCTTGCAGGGGGCGTCGTCAGAGACCCAGTACTTC.

The chain couples TRBV6-1 to TRBJ1-5, with D maybe TRBD1 (5 bases). Trimming shortened V by 4 bases and J by 3 bases, and 16 bases separated the two germline ends. The CDR3 loop spans 16 amino acids. The V gene's germline CDR1 is MNHNS and CDR2 SASEGT. The CDR3 sequence: CASSVSDRAFNQPQHF. CDR3 nucleotide sequence: TGTGCCAGCAGTGTCAGTGACAGAGCCTTCAATCAGCCCCAGCATTTT.

A note on this clone: Other DNA sequences in the same sample also yield this CDR3. The rearrangement joins TRBV6-6 to TRBJ1-5; TRBD1 matches at 7 bases. With 0 bases clipped from V and 5 bases from J, the junction kept 4 bases outside the gene matches. This CDR3 is built from 15 residues. The germline V gene has CDR1 MNHNY and CDR2 SVGAGI (reference sequence). This CDR3 reads CASSYSKDRDQPQHF. In DNA, the CDR3 is TGTGCCAGCAGTTACTCGAAAGACAGGGATCAGCCCCAGCATTTT.

This chain uses TRBV6-1 with TRBJ2-7, with 7 positions matching TRBD2. Germline V CDR1 and CDR2: MNHNS, SASEGT. This CDR3 has 15 amino acids. Unmatched junction bases numbered 14, after V lost 8 bases and J lost 4 bases. CDR3 loop: CASCRVAGVCYEQYF. CDR3 in DNA: TGTGCCAGCTGTCGGGTGGCGGGAGTATGTTACGAGCAGTACTTC.

The chain carries TRBV28 and TRBJ2-1, with 12 bases matching TRBD2. The CDR3 covers 15 residues. V lost 5 bases and J lost 6; bases outside the gene matches: 5. The germline V gene has CDR1 MDHEN and CDR2 SYDVKM. The CDR3 DNA sequence: TGTGCCAGCAGTCAACCGGGACTAGCGGGCAATGAGCAGTTCTTC. Translated, it gives CASSQPGLAGNEQFF.

The chain is built from TRBV4-2 and TRBJ2-2; 8 bases map to TRBD1. From germline, CDR1 is LGHNA and CDR2 YNFKEQ. The CDR3 is made up of 18 amino acids. V trimming: 2 bases; J trimming: 1 base; junction bases outside the gene matches: 9. This CDR3 is CASSQPGQVSENTGELFF. CDR3 in DNA: TGTGCCAGCAGCCAACCGGGACAGGTATCGGAGAACACCGGGGAGCTGTTTTTT.

This clone was observed a handful of times. The chain is built from TRBV7-9 and TRBJ2-5; tentative D call: TRBD2 (6 bases). This CDR3 has 18 residues. Germline-derived CDR1 and CDR2 are SEHNR and FQNEAQ (reference sequence). V was shortened by 0 bases and J by 2 bases, with 19 bases between the two germline ends. CDR3 sequence reads: CASSLARLGVAAQETQYF. The CDR3 nucleotides read TGTGCCAGCAGCTTAGCGAGGTTGGGGGTAGCGGCGCAAGAGACCCAGTACTTC.

This chain links TRBV30 with TRBJ2-2, with 7 bases identical to TRBD1. The CDR3 spans 14 residues. The germline gives CDR1 GTSNPN, CDR2 SVGIG (reference sequence). Trimming took 3 bases from V and 4 from J; bases not matched to a gene: 5. CDR3 in DNA: TGTGCCTGGAGAGCGACAGGGTTCACCGGGGAGCTGTTTTTT. Encoded protein: CAWRATGFTGELFF.

The chain joins TRBV2 to TRBJ1-1, with no clear D. This CDR3 region has 14 residues. Germline lookup yields CDR1 SNHLY and CDR2 FYNNEI. Trimming removed 7 bases at V and 3 bases at J, with 15 bases between. In DNA, the CDR3 is TGTGCCAGCACCGAAAGTGGGGAGTACACTGAAGCTTTCTTT. It yields the protein CASTESGEYTEAFF.